The T cell receptor (beta chain) under discussion was sequenced for a study of beta chain features in type 1 diabetes. Study-level points and caveats: It was among patients, rather than healthy donors, that naive, central memory and Treg TCRB repertoires appeared more similar. For Type 1 diabetes patients, all four CD4+ subsets carried TCRB CDR3s that were moderately but significantly shorter.

The CDR3 runs to 15 residues. J gave up 2 bases and V 0 bases, and 4 bases lay outside the gene matches. CDR1 and CDR2 from the germline V gene are MNHEY and SVGAGI. Since all of the isolated RNA was reverse transcribed, expressed TCRB transcripts were what got sequenced. Naive, central memory and regulatory T cell samples averaged about 3.6 million immunoSEQ reads each. Libraries were prepared by immunoSEQ multiplex PCR; TCRdb keeps only in-frame clonotypes and omits some of them. Of roughly 310,000 clones listed, more than 9.5% were seen once; the top ten hold 0.015%. Notes on this clone: The antigen is not known.

The source of this sequence is a woman aged 25 to 39 in good health. What was sequenced was naive CD4+ T cells from blood. The chain uses TRBV6-5 and TRBJ2-7, with 7 bases lining up with TRBD1. CDR3 protein: CASSYSRDSTYEQYF. In DNA, the CDR3 is TGTGCCAGCAGTTACTCGAGGGACAGCACCTACGAGCAGTACTTC.